The 3 T cell receptor beta chains presented below share a single source sample, sequenced in a study of cytomegalovirus exposure and HLA in healthy donors. In the PCR, 60 Vbeta and 13 Jbeta primers were used. Clones were sequenced by immunoSEQ multiplex PCR, and TCRdb holds only the in-frame ones, with some missing. The sample gives about 120,000 clones, 81% of which show up once; approximately 1.8% is in the top ten. The sequencing sample was made of PBMCs. The receptors come from a man aged 40-50 years in good health and CMV-seronegative.

As concerns this clone: Relative to the germline gene, one junction end is altered; a read error may explain this. DNA for the CDR3: TGTTCCAGCAGCCCAAGACTCGGACTAGCCGATGGGAATGAGCAGTTCTTC. It specifies CSSSPRLGLADGNEQFF. J is TRBJ2-1 and V is TRBV7-9; TRBD2 aligns across 8 bases. Looked up from germline, CDR1 is SEHNR and CDR2 is FQNEAQ (reference sequence). The CDR3 is 17 amino acids.

This clone was seen more than once but under ten times. The chain employs TRBV18 and TRBJ2-7, with D possibly being TRBD1 (5 bases). CDR3 size: 16 residues. Trimming removed 0 bases from V and 0 bases from J, with 12 bases in between. Germline V CDR1 and CDR2: KGHSH, LQKENI. CDR3 in amino acids: CASSPPVWGLSYEQYF. Written as DNA, the CDR3 is TGTGCCAGCTCACCACCGGTATGGGGCCTCTCCTACGAGCAGTACTTC. Based on the CDR3 plus reference TRBV18 and TRBJ2-7, the full variable domain is NAGVMQNPRHLVRRRGQEARLRCSPMKGHSHVYWYRQLPEEGLKFMVYLQKENIIDESGMPKERFSAEFPKEGPSILRIQQVVRGDSAAYFCASSPPVWGLSYEQYFGPGTRLTVT.

The genes are TRBV6-5 and TRBJ1-4, with 7 bases matching TRBD1. The CDR3 has 15 amino acids. V trimming: 0 bases; J trimming: 6 bases; junction bases outside the gene matches: 4. Germline CDR1 is MNHEY and CDR2 is SVGAGI. The CDR3 region is CASSYSGTADEKLFF. In DNA, the CDR3 is TGTGCCAGCAGTTACTCGGGGACAGCTGATGAAAAACTGTTTTTT.